Listed below are T cell receptor beta chains from one sample, sequenced in a study of CD8+CD57+ T cells in acquired aplastic anemia. TCRdb independently ran MiXCR on the reads; one entry per CDR3 protein. Among about 470,000 distinct CDR3 sequences listed, 25% to 40% were seen once. Sequences were obtained from sorted CD4+, CD8+, or CD8+CD57+ T cells (not recorded which) from PBMCs. Receptor source: a human donor with aplastic anemia. Both conserved end residues are trimmed from each CDR3. Clone sizes are given selectively: once, few, many, or a class where the clone is expanded.

v_call	clone_size	j_call	cdr3_aa
TRBV5-8	-	TRBJ1-5	ASSLESGGNQPQH
TRBV7-2	few	TRBJ2-5	ASSPTSGSVETLY
TRBV7-2	few	TRBJ2-7	ASIMSVGSYEQY
TRBV5-1	-	TRBJ2-1	ASSLDGTSGRGFEF
TRBV29-1	many	TRBJ2-4	SARTGGGSKNIQY
TRBV5-1	many	TRBJ2-7	ASSLATQYSYEQY
TRBV4-3	few	TRBJ1-5	ASSQEVSGTGFVQPQH
TRBV5-1	few	TRBJ2-2	ASSLTGSGGELF
TRBV5-1	many	TRBJ1-2	ASSSVLDRGGGYT
TRBV5-6	-	TRBJ2-1	ASSGTSGGAFYNEQF
TRBV20-1	many	TRBJ2-5	SAHVGKGMGTQY